Below, 29 T cell receptor beta chains from the same sample are listed, as sequenced in a study of CD8 T cells in ankylosing spondylitis. TCRdb re-analysed the 5' RACE reads in MiXCR, keeping a single row per CDR3 protein. Altogether approximately 220,000 distinct CDR3 sequences are present, 8% to 11% being singletons, with the ten largest covering roughly a fifth. Sequencing input: blood, either unsorted or a sorted T cell fraction (not recorded which). These receptors all come from a male donor with ankylosing spondylitis or in good health (not recorded which).

In its sample, this clonotype was seen a few times. J is TRBJ1-5 and V is TRBV7-9; the D is unclear. From germline, CDR1 is SEHNR and CDR2 FQNEAQ (reference sequence). The CDR3 runs 12 residues. V gave up 5 bases and J gave up 6 bases, with 8 bases separating them. The DNA for the CDR3 is TGTGCCAGCAGCCGGGATATTCAGCCCCAGCATTTT. It is translated as CASSRDIQPQHF.

The table lists this clonotype with many counts. The genes are TRBV5-8 and TRBJ2-2, with no clear D. The germline V gene has CDR1 SGHTS and CDR2 YDEGEE. Trimming left V 0 bases short and J 1 base short, with 7 bases between. This CDR3 is built from 15 residues. In nucleotides, the CDR3 is TGTGCCAGCAGCTTGGTGGTCCTGAACACCGGGGAGCTGTTTTTT. Translated, it gives CASSLVVLNTGELFF.

Only a few counts were recorded for this clonotype. This chain joins TRBV7-2 and TRBJ2-1; 7 bases align to TRBD1. Germline values: CDR1 SGHTA, CDR2 FQGNSA. Losses at the gene ends were 4 bases for V and 11 bases for J; bases not matched to a gene: 2. This CDR3 spans 11 amino acids. CDR3: CASSSGQKQFF. Here the CDR3 DNA reads TGTGCCAGCAGCTCGGGACAGAAGCAGTTCTTC. Supplemented by reference TRBV7-2 and TRBJ2-1, the full variable domain reads GAGVSQSPSNKVTEKGKDVELRCDPISGHTALYWYRQSLGQGLEFLIYFQGNSAPDKSGLPSDRFSAERTGGSVSTLTIQRTQQEDSAVYLCASSSGQKQFFGPGTRLTVL.

This clonotype has a count of ten or more. The chain has TRBV7-9 and TRBJ1-1, with 7 bases matching TRBD1. The CDR3 loop spans 15 amino acids. V lost 3 bases to trimming and J lost 6 bases; unmatched junction nucleotides: 10. CDR1 is SEHNR and CDR2 is FQNEAQ in the germline V gene (reference sequence). This CDR3 reads CASSFAQGSNSEAFF. The CDR3 DNA sequence: TGTGCCAGCAGCTTTGCACAGGGGTCTAACTCTGAAGCTTTCTTT. Using reference TRBV7-9 and TRBJ1-1 for the parts outside the CDR3, the full variable domain is DTGVSQNPRHKITKRGQNVTFRCDPISEHNRLYWYRQTLGQGPEFLTYFQNEAQLEKSRLLSDRFSAERPKGSFSTLEIQRTEQGDSAMYLCASSFAQGSNSEAFFGQGTRLTVV.

This clonotype was found once. The chain recombines TRBV20-1 with TRBJ1-6; a possible D gene is TRBD1 (5 bases). V dropped 5 bases and J dropped 7 bases, with 24 bases sitting between them. Per germline, CDR1 DFQATT and CDR2 SNEGSKA (reference sequence). The CDR3 consists of 17 residues. The CDR3 here is CSAPNLDGAKVNSPLHF. CDR3 nucleotides: TGCAGTGCTCCCAACCTCGACGGGGCCAAGGTGAATTCACCCCTCCACTTT.

This clonotype was seen more than once but under ten times. The chain uses TRBV5-1 and TRBJ2-3; tentatively, D is TRBD1 or TRBD2 (6 bases each). The CDR3 has 14 amino acids. Trimming took 0 bases from V and 8 from J, leaving 13 bases between them. Germline CDR1 SGHRS, CDR2 YFSETQ. CDR3 sequence: CASSLVGGPVTQYF. The CDR3 DNA is TGCGCCAGCAGCTTGGTTGGGGGGCCTGTTACGCAGTATTTT.

The CDR3 sequence is CASSGARPTQYF. DNA of the CDR3: TGTGCCAGCAGTGGGGCCCGCCCTACCCAGTACTTC. This sequence joins TRBV2 and TRBJ2-5; D is unresolved. CDR1 SNHLY and CDR2 FYNNEI come from the germline V gene. Trimming removed 4 bases at V and 8 bases at J, with 11 bases between. The CDR3 is 12 residues long.

This clonotype was picked up a small number of times. CDR3 coding DNA: TGTGCCACCAGCAGACCTTTTGCGGGACAAGAGACCCAGTACTTC. Its protein product is CATSRPFAGQETQYF. The chain carries TRBV15 and TRBJ2-5, with D possibly TRBD2 on 6 matching bases. V was trimmed by 2 bases and J by 2 bases, leaving 12 bases between them. Germline-derived CDR1 and CDR2 are LNHNV and YYDKDF (reference sequence). This CDR3 has 15 amino acids.

The V and J genes are TRBV7-2 and TRBJ2-5, with D possibly TRBD2 on 5 matching bases. Germline V lookup: CDR1 SGHTA, CDR2 FQGNSA. CDR3 length: 15 residues. The V gene lost 1 base and the J gene lost 5 bases, with 14 bases spanning the gap. The CDR3 bases are TGTGCCAGCAGCTTAGTCGGGGATCCCCGGGAGACCCAGTACTTC. The encoded protein is CASSLVGDPRETQYF.

Only a few counts were recorded for this clonotype. In nucleotides, the CDR3 is TGTGCCAGCAGCCTAAGGGCTAGCTGGGATCAGAACACCGGGGAGCTGTTTTTT. This translates into CASSLRASWDQNTGELFF. V gene TRBV27 combines with J gene TRBJ2-2; the D gene is possibly TRBD2 (5 bases). This CDR3 has 18 residues. The germline gives CDR1 MNHEY, CDR2 SMNVEV (reference sequence). V dropped 6 bases and J dropped 1 base, with 21 bases sitting between them.

This clonotype appeared a few times. The V and J genes are TRBV12-3 or TRBV12-4 and TRBJ2-1, with 8 bases matching TRBD2. Trimming took 7 bases from V and 7 from J; bases not matched to a gene: 12. This CDR3 is built from 15 residues. The CDR3 nucleotides are TGTGCCAGCAAGCGGGGGCCCGGAGGGGAGAATGAGCAGTTCTTC. Amino acids: CASKRGPGGENEQFF.

There are many counts of this clonotype. V is TRBV5-1 and J is TRBJ2-3, with 12 bases aligning to TRBD1. J was trimmed by 3 bases and V by 6 bases; bases with no gene match: 2. The V gene's germline CDR1 is SGHRS and CDR2 YFSETQ. The CDR3 has 14 amino acids. CDR3 amino acids: CASTGQGATDTQYF. In DNA, the CDR3 is TGCGCCAGCACGGGACAGGGGGCGACAGATACGCAGTATTTT.

In its sample, this clonotype was seen a few times. This chain uses TRBV5-6 with TRBJ2-4; a possible D gene is TRBD2 (6 bases). CDR3 size: 13 residues. Between the trimmed V and J ends, which lost 3 bases and 8 bases, there was a span of 12 bases. CDR1 is SGHDT and CDR2 is YYEEEE in the germline V gene. The CDR3 loop is CASSSPGTDIQYF. The CDR3 bases are TGTGCCAGCAGCTCGCCCGGGACTGACATTCAGTACTTC.

This clonotype occurred many times. The gene calls are TRBV7-2 and TRBJ2-3; no firm D call. The CDR3 is made up of 15 amino acids. Germline V gene sequence: CDR1 SGHTA, CDR2 FQGNSA. The germline V and J ends were trimmed by 1 base and 3 bases, with 11 bases remaining between them. The CDR3 sequence: CASSLGYASTDTQYF. CDR3 coding DNA: TGTGCCAGCAGCTTAGGGTATGCCTCTACAGATACGCAGTATTTT. Complete variable domain (other parts from reference TRBV7-2 and TRBJ2-3): GAGVSQSPSNKVTEKGKDVELRCDPISGHTALYWYRQSLGQGLEFLIYFQGNSAPDKSGLPSDRFSAERTGGSVSTLTIQRTQQEDSAVYLCASSLGYASTDTQYFGPGTRLTVL.

This clonotype was seen more than once but under ten times. This sequence joins TRBV6-1 and TRBJ2-1; 13 bases align to TRBD2. From germline, CDR1 is MNHNS and CDR2 SASEGT. Trimming took 4 bases from V and 2 from J; bases not matched to a gene: 17. The CDR3 is 21 amino acids. The CDR3 region is CASSVRPGLAGQIITYNEQFF. The DNA for the CDR3 is TGTGCCAGCAGTGTTCGTCCGGGACTAGCGGGGCAGATAATAACCTACAATGAGCAGTTCTTC.

This clonotype was found many times. The chain has TRBV5-1 and TRBJ2-5; either TRBD1 or TRBD2 may fit D (5 bases each). Germline V gives CDR1 SGHRS, CDR2 YFSETQ. The CDR3 sequence is 14 residues long. V was trimmed by 8 bases and J by 5 bases, leaving 19 bases between them. CDR3: CASSSQGAIETQYF. In nucleotides, the CDR3 is TGCGCCAGTTCTTCCCAGGGAGCGATTGAGACCCAGTACTTC.

This clonotype was counted between two and nine times. The chain carries TRBV30 and TRBJ2-5, with 9 bases identical to TRBD2. The CDR3 totals 15 residues. After removal of 1 base from V and 4 bases from J, the junction contained 7 bases not matched to a gene. Germline V lookup: CDR1 GTSNPN, CDR2 SVGIG (reference sequence). CDR3 coding DNA: TGTGCCTGGAGTGCGGATAGCGGGGGTGGAGAGACCCAGTACTTC. This encodes CAWSADSGGGETQYF.

This clonotype was found a few times. Germline and junction disagree at one end, which may indicate a read error. This chain connects TRBV20-1 to TRBJ2-2; TRBD2 aligns across 13 bases. This CDR3 contains 17 residues. Germline V gene sequence: CDR1 DFQATT, CDR2 SNEGSKA (reference sequence). CDR3: CCARGGLAGRNTGELFF. The CDR3 nucleotides are TGCTGTGCTAGAGGGGGACTAGCGGGGCGAAACACCGGGGAGCTGTTTTTT.

The table lists this clonotype with a few counts. J is TRBJ2-2 and V is TRBV2; 7 bases match TRBD1. V lost 6 bases, J lost 7 bases, and 11 bases stayed unmatched. The CDR3 has 15 amino acids. The germline gives CDR1 SNHLY, CDR2 FYNNEI. The DNA of the CDR3 is TGTGCCAGCAGAGGAGACAGGGCCAATGGCGGGGAGCTGTTTTTT. It encodes CASRGDRANGGELFF.

There are many counts of this clonotype. The rearrangement uses TRBV20-1 and TRBJ2-5; D may correspond to TRBD1 or TRBD2 (6 bases each). Germline values: CDR1 DFQATT, CDR2 SNEGSKA (reference sequence). This CDR3 spans 13 amino acids. V lost 2 bases and J 5 bases, leaving 12 bases between the germline ends. CDR3 sequence (DNA): TGCAGTGCTAGAAAACAGGGAGGCGAGACCCAGTACTTC. Its protein is CSARKQGGETQYF.

Regarding this clonotype: A single base separates this from a much larger clone, so it may be a read error. The V gene is TRBV5-1, the J gene TRBJ2-7; weak D call: TRBD1 (5 bases). Trimming stripped 3 bases from V and 0 bases from J, with 10 bases between. The length of the CDR3 is 14 residues. Germline CDR1 and CDR2: SGHRS and YFSETQ. CDR3 sequence: CASSSAGISYEQYF. In DNA, the CDR3 is TGCGCCAGCAGCTCCGCAGGGATCTCCTACGAGCAGTACTTC.

This chain joins TRBV25-1 and TRBJ2-6, with D perhaps matching TRBD1 (6 bases). The V end was cut by 3 bases, the J end by 3 bases, with 12 bases between. Germline CDR1 is MGHDK and CDR2 is SYGVNS. The CDR3 extends over 16 amino acids. CDR3 region: CASSEDSGLGANVLTF. The CDR3 nucleotides are TGTGCCAGCAGTGAGGACAGTGGCCTTGGGGCCAACGTCCTGACTTTC.

This clonotype was counted at least ten times. This chain connects TRBV9 to TRBJ2-7; 11 bases are a match to TRBD2. CDR3 length: 15 residues. Germline CDR1 and CDR2: SGDLS and YYNGEE. V gave up 0 bases and J gave up 3 bases; unmatched junction bases: 2. Here the CDR3 reads CASSVGGTSGYEQYF. The CDR3 DNA sequence: TGTGCCAGCAGCGTAGGAGGGACTAGCGGCTACGAGCAGTACTTC.

This clonotype was detected many times. This rearrangement joins TRBV6-1 to TRBJ2-1; D not resolved. This CDR3 is built from 12 residues. V dropped 3 bases and J dropped 6 bases, with 6 bases sitting between them. The germline gives CDR1 MNHNS, CDR2 SASEGT. The CDR3 protein is CASSDGANEQFF. In DNA, the CDR3 is TGTGCCAGCAGTGACGGCGCCAATGAGCAGTTCTTC.

This clonotype has a handful of counts. This rearrangement joins TRBV7-2 to TRBJ2-1; 9 nucleotides match TRBD2. This CDR3 is 15 amino acids long. J was trimmed by 5 bases and V by 1 base; bases with no gene match: 3. CDR1 is SGHTA, CDR2 FQGNSA, per germline. CDR3 bases: TGTGCCAGCAGCTTAGTAGCGGGGGCCGACAATGAGCAGTTCTTC. Translated: CASSLVAGADNEQFF.

The chain couples TRBV3-1 to TRBJ1-6, with 9 bases lining up with TRBD1. Losses at the gene ends were 4 bases for V and 7 bases for J; bases not matched to a gene: 8. The V gene's germline CDR1 is LGHDT and CDR2 YNNKEL (reference sequence). The length of the CDR3 is 16 residues. The chain's CDR3 is CASSLGQGLRNSPLHF. CDR3 coding DNA: TGTGCCAGCAGCCTGGGACAGGGCCTGAGAAATTCACCCCTCCACTTT.

This clonotype was seen many times. The V call is TRBV7-2, the J call TRBJ2-3, with 12 bases lining up with TRBD1. Germline V gene data show CDR1 as SGHTA and CDR2 as FQGNSA. The CDR3 is made up of 17 amino acids. With V trimmed by 2 bases and J by 1 base, 4 bases remained unmatched. The CDR3 region is CASSLRGQGAGTDTQYF. The CDR3 coding sequence is TGTGCCAGCAGCTTAAGGGGACAGGGGGCGGGCACAGATACGCAGTATTTT.

Comment on this clonotype: It may be a read error: a sequence one base away is much more abundant. The chain combines TRBV3-1 with TRBJ1-4; 8 nucleotides line up with TRBD1. Germline V CDR1 and CDR2: LGHDT, YNNKEL (reference sequence). The trim removed 5 bases at V and 7 bases at J, leaving 6 bases unmatched. The CDR3 is 14 residues long. CDR3 in amino acids: CASSNRGDAEKLFF. DNA of the CDR3: TGTGCCAGCAGCAACAGGGGGGATGCTGAAAAACTGTTTTTT.

There are many counts of this clonotype. V is TRBV5-1 and J is TRBJ2-2; 7 nucleotides align to TRBD2. Germline CDR1 SGHRS, CDR2 YFSETQ. The CDR3 extends over 14 amino acids. The ends lost 4 bases at V and 14 bases at J; junction bases unmatched: 14. CDR3 bases: TGCGCCAGCAGCGCGCGGCTCAGCGGGGCTCCCCTGTTTTTT. It yields the protein CASSARLSGAPLFF. Complete variable domain (other parts from reference TRBV5-1 and TRBJ2-2): KAGVTQTPRYLIKTRGQQVTLSCSPISGHRSVSWYQQTPGQGLQFLFEYFSETQRNKGNFPGRFSGRQFSNSRSEMNVSTLELGDSALYLCASSARLSGAPLFFGEGSRLTVL.